This TCR beta chain was profiled in a study of blood T cell repertoires in COVID-19. There are 16 residues in the CDR3. From germline, CDR1 is ENHRY and CDR2 SYGVKD. V was trimmed by 0 bases and J by 2 bases, leaving 13 bases between them. In the original analysis: Nucleated cell number was recorded as an estimate derived from reference gene primer amplification. Method: immunoSEQ multiplex PCR; TCRdb's copy keeps in-frame clones and lacks some. V, J and clone size are taken as reported in that table, and D and trimming were inferred from the DNA itself. The sample lists over 350,000 clones, 70% to 90% seen once, with over 1.1% in the top ten.

This clonotype was obtained from a woman younger than 45 with active or convalescent COVID-19. The sample consisted of peripheral blood. The V call is TRBV10-3, the J call TRBJ1-1; maybe TRBD1 (6 bases). CDR3 amino acids: CAISESGGADNTEAFF. In DNA form, the CDR3 reads TGTGCCATCAGTGAGTCTGGGGGGGCCGACAACACTGAAGCTTTCTTT.